Listed below are T cell receptor beta chains from one sample, sequenced in a study of read filtering for tumor transcriptome and immune sequencing. From the reads, TCRdb called clonotypes with MiXCR, one entry per CDR3 protein. The sample holds about 57,000 distinct CDR3 sequences, 20% to 25% seen once. Sequences were obtained from a population of CD138-negative cells sorted from bone marrow. These TCRs come from a donor at least 40 years old with multiple myeloma. The CDR3 runs from the conserved cysteine through the conserved F or W. D genes are given only for firm matches. Not every row has a clone size; where given, it reads once, few, many or a size class.

CDR3: CASRLTGVNYGYTF
DNA: TGTGCCAGCAGGCTGACAGGGGTTAACTATGGCTACACCTTC
V: TRBV12-3/TRBV12-4
size: many
D: TRBD1
J: TRBJ1-2

CDR3: CASSSRGYNEQFF
DNA: TGTGCCAGCAGCTCCCGTGGGTACAATGAGCAGTTCTTC
V: TRBV11-2
size: many
D: .
J: TRBJ2-1

CDR3: CASSSRALQGAVLQTQYF
DNA: TGTGCCAGCAGCTCGAGGGCCTTGCAGGGGGCGGTCCTGCAGACCCAGTACTTC
V: TRBV7-8
size: many
D: TRBD1
J: TRBJ2-5

CDR3: CASSLATLRDEQFF
DNA: TGCGCCAGCAGCTTGGCTACCCTCAGGGATGAGCAGTTCTTC
V: TRBV5-1
size: medium-sized
D: .
J: TRBJ2-1

CDR3: CASSLGAGGPVDTQYF
DNA: TGTGCCAGCAGCTTGGGAGCGGGAGGGCCGGTAGATACGCAGTATTTT
V: TRBV11-2
size: many
D: TRBD2
J: TRBJ2-3

CDR3: CASSVTTSEANVLTF
DNA: TGCGCCAGCAGCGTAACCACCTCTGAGGCCAACGTCCTGACTTTC
V: TRBV5-1
size: many
D: .
J: TRBJ2-6

CDR3: CASSGQGGETQYF
DNA: TGTGCCAGCAGCGGACAGGGTGGAGAGACCCAGTACTTC
V: TRBV12-3/TRBV12-4
size: many
D: TRBD1
J: TRBJ2-5

CDR3: CASSLTGITNEKLFF
DNA: TGTGCCAGCAGCTTAACAGGGATTACTAATGAAAAACTGTTTTTT
V: TRBV7-8
size: few
D: .
J: TRBJ1-4

CDR3: CASSLRTEATEAFF
DNA: TGCGCCAGCAGCCTAAGGACGGAGGCGACTGAAGCTTTCTTT
V: TRBV5-1
size: many
D: .
J: TRBJ1-1

CDR3: CASSSDREGGDTQYF
DNA: TGTGCCAGCAGTTCGGACAGGGAAGGTGGAGATACGCAGTATTTT
V: TRBV12-3/TRBV12-4
size: many
D: TRBD1
J: TRBJ2-3

CDR3: CAWSVSTGYGYTF
DNA: TGTGCCTGGAGTGTTTCGACAGGTTATGGCTACACCTTC
V: TRBV30
size: many
D: .
J: TRBJ1-2

CDR3: CASSLGRGMNTEAFF
DNA: TGTGCCAGCAGCTTAGGTAGGGGAATGAACACTGAAGCTTTCTTT
V: TRBV11-3
size: .
D: .
J: TRBJ1-1

CDR3: CASSGREGDTQYF
DNA: TGCGCCAGCAGTGGCCGGGAGGGGGATACGCAGTATTTT
V: TRBV23-1
size: many
D: TRBD2
J: TRBJ2-3

CDR3: CSARDTGRGSLRELFF
DNA: TGCAGTGCTAGAGACACGGGAAGAGGGTCCCTCCGGGAGCTGTTTTTT
V: TRBV20-1
size: once
D: .
J: TRBJ2-2

CDR3: CASSSAPGTANTGELFF
DNA: TGCGCCAGCAGCTCGGCACCGGGAACCGCGAACACCGGGGAGCTGTTTTTT
V: TRBV5-1
size: many
D: .
J: TRBJ2-2

CDR3: CSVGGLVGLADTQYF
DNA: TGCAGCGTTGGCGGACTAGTGGGCCTAGCAGATACGCAGTATTTT
V: TRBV29-1
size: .
D: TRBD2
J: TRBJ2-3

CDR3: CASSDLAGGWNEQFF
DNA: TGTGCCAGCAGTGACCTAGCGGGGGGATGGAATGAGCAGTTCTTC
V: TRBV3-1
size: many
D: TRBD2
J: TRBJ2-1

CDR3: CASREGSSSYNEQFF
DNA: TGTGCCAGCAGAGAGGGCTCCAGCTCCTACAATGAGCAGTTCTTC
V: TRBV25-1
size: many
D: .
J: TRBJ2-1

CDR3: CASSSHPTGGGETQYF
DNA: TGTGCCAGCAGCTCCCACCCCACAGGGGGCGGAGAGACCCAGTACTTC
V: TRBV7-9
size: many
D: TRBD1
J: TRBJ2-5

CDR3: CASSLGQGPEYF
DNA: TGTGCCAGCAGCTTGGGGCAGGGGCCGGAGTATTTT
V: TRBV5-5
size: .
D: .
J: TRBJ2-3

CDR3: CASSQRPAGVREQYF
DNA: TGTGCCAGCAGCCAACGCCCAGCGGGAGTTCGGGAGCAGTACTTC
V: TRBV3-1
size: .
D: TRBD2
J: TRBJ2-7

CDR3: CASSPEQGPQETQYF
DNA: TGTGCCAGCAGCCCAGAACAGGGGCCCCAAGAGACCCAGTACTTC
V: TRBV28
size: many
D: TRBD1
J: TRBJ2-5

CDR3: CASSRPGLAGGKETQYF
DNA: TGTGCCAGCAGCCGTCCCGGACTAGCGGGAGGGAAAGAGACCCAGTACTTC
V: TRBV7-8
size: many
D: TRBD2
J: TRBJ2-5

CDR3: CSARGLAETQYF
DNA: TGCAGTGCTCGCGGACTAGCGGAGACCCAGTACTTC
V: TRBV20-1
size: many
D: TRBD2
J: TRBJ2-5

CDR3: CASLSADQETQYF
DNA: TGTGCCAGCCTTAGCGCCGACCAAGAGACCCAGTACTTC
V: TRBV6-2/TRBV6-3
size: many
D: .
J: TRBJ2-5

CDR3: CASSLGGISTETQYF
DNA: TGCGCCAGCAGCTTGGGAGGGATCTCAACGGAGACCCAGTACTTC
V: TRBV5-1
size: many
D: .
J: TRBJ2-5

CDR3: CASSRWTSEETQYF
DNA: TGTGCCAGCAGCCGTTGGACTAGTGAAGAGACCCAGTACTTC
V: TRBV7-9
size: many
D: TRBD2
J: TRBJ2-5

CDR3: CASKQTVSYEQYF
DNA: TGTGCCAGCAAACAGACAGTTTCCTACGAGCAGTACTTC
V: TRBV2
size: many
D: .
J: TRBJ2-7

CDR3: CASSPQATNEKLFF
DNA: TGTGCCAGCAGCCCTCAGGCGACTAATGAAAAACTGTTTTTT
V: TRBV6-5
size: many
D: .
J: TRBJ1-4

CDR3: CASSGGEGTKNIQYF
DNA: TGTGCCAGCAGTGGAGGTGAGGGGACCAAAAACATTCAGTACTTC
V: TRBV28
size: many
D: .
J: TRBJ2-4

CDR3: CSARDRLAGLFTDTQYF
DNA: TGCAGTGCTAGAGACAGACTAGCGGGACTCTTCACAGATACGCAGTATTTT
V: TRBV20-1
size: few
D: TRBD2
J: TRBJ2-3

CDR3: CASSPLRTPASQFF
DNA: TGTGCCAGCAGCCCTCTCCGGACCCCCGCGTCGCAGTTCTTC
V: TRBV12-3/TRBV12-4
size: medium-sized
D: .
J: TRBJ2-1

CDR3: CASSPSGNTEAFF
DNA: TGTGCCAGCAGCCCCTCTGGGAACACTGAAGCTTTCTTT
V: TRBV7-3
size: few
D: .
J: TRBJ1-1

CDR3: CSARTSGGQTQYF
DNA: TGCAGTGCCCGGACTAGCGGGGGTCAGACCCAGTACTTC
V: TRBV20-1
size: many
D: TRBD2
J: TRBJ2-5

CDR3: CASSTRQGARYNEQFF
DNA: TGTGCCAGCAGCACACGACAGGGGGCAAGGTACAATGAGCAGTTCTTC
V: TRBV27
size: many
D: TRBD1
J: TRBJ2-1

CDR3: CSVATGTSIATQYF
DNA: TGCAGCGTGGCGACCGGGACTAGCATAGCGACCCAGTACTTC
V: TRBV29-1
size: many
D: TRBD2
J: TRBJ2-5

CDR3: CASSLLTARRELFF
DNA: TGTGCCAGTAGTCTTCTGACAGCCCGGCGGGAGCTGTTTTTT
V: TRBV19
size: many
D: .
J: TRBJ2-2

CDR3: CSAPGLAGFSTDTQYF
DNA: TGCAGTGCTCCGGGACTAGCGGGATTTAGCACAGATACGCAGTATTTT
V: TRBV20-1
size: many
D: TRBD2
J: TRBJ2-3

CDR3: CASGGLAGANNYEQYF
DNA: TGTGCCAGCGGCGGACTAGCGGGGGCCAATAACTACGAGCAGTACTTC
V: TRBV11-1
size: many
D: TRBD2
J: TRBJ2-7

CDR3: CASRRPGQAVYTLHF
DNA: TGTGCCAGCAGACGACCGGGACAGGCCGTTTACACCCTCCACTTT
V: TRBV6-1
size: many
D: TRBD1
J: TRBJ1-6

CDR3: CASRQGLNTGELFF
DNA: TGCGCCAGCAGACAGGGACTAAACACCGGGGAGCTGTTTTTT
V: TRBV5-1
size: many
D: .
J: TRBJ2-2